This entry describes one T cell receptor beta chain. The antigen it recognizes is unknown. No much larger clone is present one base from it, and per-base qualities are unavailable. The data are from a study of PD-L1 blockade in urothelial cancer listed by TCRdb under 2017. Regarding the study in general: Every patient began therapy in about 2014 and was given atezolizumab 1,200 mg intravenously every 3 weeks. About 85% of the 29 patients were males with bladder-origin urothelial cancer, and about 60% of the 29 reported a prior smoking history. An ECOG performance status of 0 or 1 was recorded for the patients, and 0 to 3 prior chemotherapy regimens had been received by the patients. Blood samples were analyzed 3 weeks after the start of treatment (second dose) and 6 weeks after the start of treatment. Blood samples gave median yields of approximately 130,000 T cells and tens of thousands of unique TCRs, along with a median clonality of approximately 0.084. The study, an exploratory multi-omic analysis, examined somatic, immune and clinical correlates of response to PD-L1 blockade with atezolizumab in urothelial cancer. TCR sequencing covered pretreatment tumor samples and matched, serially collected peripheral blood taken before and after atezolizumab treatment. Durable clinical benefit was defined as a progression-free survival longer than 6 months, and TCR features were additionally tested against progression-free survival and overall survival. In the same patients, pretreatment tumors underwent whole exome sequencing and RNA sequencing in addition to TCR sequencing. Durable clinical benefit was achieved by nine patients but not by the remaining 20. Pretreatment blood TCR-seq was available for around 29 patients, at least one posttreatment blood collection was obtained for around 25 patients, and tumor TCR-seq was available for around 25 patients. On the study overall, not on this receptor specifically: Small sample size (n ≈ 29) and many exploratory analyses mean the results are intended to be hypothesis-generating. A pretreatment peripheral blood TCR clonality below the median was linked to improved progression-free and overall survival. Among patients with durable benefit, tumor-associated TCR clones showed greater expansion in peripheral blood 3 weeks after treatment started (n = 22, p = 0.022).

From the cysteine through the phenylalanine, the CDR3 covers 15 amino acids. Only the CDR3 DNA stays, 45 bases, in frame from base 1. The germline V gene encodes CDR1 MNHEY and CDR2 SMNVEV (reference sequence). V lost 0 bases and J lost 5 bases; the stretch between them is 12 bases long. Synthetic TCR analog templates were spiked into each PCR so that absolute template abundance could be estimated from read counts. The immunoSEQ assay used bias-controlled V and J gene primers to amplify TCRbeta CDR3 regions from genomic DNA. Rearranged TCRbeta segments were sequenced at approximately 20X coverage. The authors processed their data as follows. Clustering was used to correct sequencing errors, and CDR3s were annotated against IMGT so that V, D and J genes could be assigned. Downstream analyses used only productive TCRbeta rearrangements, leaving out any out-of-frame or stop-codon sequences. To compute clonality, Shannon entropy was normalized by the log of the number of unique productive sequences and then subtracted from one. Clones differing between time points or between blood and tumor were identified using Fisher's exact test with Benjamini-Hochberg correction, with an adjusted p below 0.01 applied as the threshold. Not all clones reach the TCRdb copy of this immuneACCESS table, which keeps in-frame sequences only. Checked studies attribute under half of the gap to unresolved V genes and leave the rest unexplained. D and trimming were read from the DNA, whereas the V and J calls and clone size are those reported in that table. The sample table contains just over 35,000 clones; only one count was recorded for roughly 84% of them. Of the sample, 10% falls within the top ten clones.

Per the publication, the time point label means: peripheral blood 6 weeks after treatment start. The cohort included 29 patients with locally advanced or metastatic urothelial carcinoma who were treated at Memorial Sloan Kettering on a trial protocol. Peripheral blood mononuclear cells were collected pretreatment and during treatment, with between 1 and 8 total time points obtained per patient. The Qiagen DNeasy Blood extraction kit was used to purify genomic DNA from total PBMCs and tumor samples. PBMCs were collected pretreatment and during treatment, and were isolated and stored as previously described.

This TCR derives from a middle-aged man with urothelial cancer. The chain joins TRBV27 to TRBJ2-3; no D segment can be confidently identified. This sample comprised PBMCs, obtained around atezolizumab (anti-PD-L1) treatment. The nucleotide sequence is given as TGTGCCAGCAGTTTATCGAGCCCCCGAGTAGATACGCAGTATTTT. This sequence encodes CASSLSSPRVDTQYF.